Below, 5 T cell receptor beta chains from the same sample are listed, as sequenced in a study of identical twins. TCRdb re-called the 5' RACE reads with MiXCR, one entry per CDR3 protein. This repertoire shows roughly 1.6 million distinct CDR3 sequences, less than 35% found once; its top ten account for about 0.25%. The sequenced material came from cord blood. Receptor source: a newborn girl in good health.

CDR3 coding DNA: TGCAGCGTTGTGACAGGGGCTGGAAACACCATATATTTT. This encodes CSVVTGAGNTIYF. The chain links TRBV29-1 to TRBJ1-3, with 8 nucleotides matching TRBD1. After removal of 4 bases from V and 2 bases from J, the junction contained 1 base not matched to a gene. Germline CDR1 reads SQVTM; CDR2 reads ANQGSEA. This CDR3 spans 13 amino acids. Using reference TRBV29-1 and TRBJ1-3 for the parts outside the CDR3, the full variable domain is SAVISQKPSRDICQRGTSLTIQCQVDSQVTMMFWYRQQPGQSLTLIATANQGSEATYESGFVIDKFPISRPNLTFSTLTVSNMSPEDSSIYLCSVVTGAGNTIYFGEGSWLTVV.

The table lists this clonotype with a few counts. The rearrangement uses TRBV20-1 and TRBJ2-1; possibly TRBD2 for D (6 bases). Trimming removed 7 bases from V and 0 bases from J, with 13 bases in between. CDR1 and CDR2 from the germline V gene are DFQATT and SNEGSKA (reference sequence). The CDR3 length is 14 residues. This CDR3 reads CSESGPSSYNEQFF. CDR3 nucleotide sequence: TGCAGTGAAAGCGGGCCGAGCTCCTACAATGAGCAGTTCTTC.

The chain carries TRBV14 and TRBJ2-5, with a tentative D call TRBD2 (6 bases). Germline V gives CDR1 SGHDN, CDR2 FVKESK. Trimming removed 1 base at V and 6 bases at J, with 12 bases between. The CDR3 has 14 residues. This chain's CDR3 is CASSQGLVGKTQYF. The CDR3 DNA sequence: TGTGCCAGCAGCCAAGGACTAGTGGGGAAGACCCAGTACTTC.

This clonotype was counted a few times. The chain uses TRBV28 and TRBJ1-5; TRBD1 matches 9 bases. The CDR3 consists of 12 residues. Germline CDR1 and CDR2: MDHEN and SYDVKM. V was pared by 5 bases and J by 15 bases, with 8 bases of the junction left unmatched. The CDR3 coding sequence is TGTGCCAGCAGTGGCCCTATGGACAGGGGGCATTTT. This gives the protein CASSGPMDRGHF.

This clonotype was detected a few times. Written as DNA, the CDR3 is TGTGCCAGCAGCAACCACGGGGGCAACACTGAAGCTTTCTTT. The encoded protein is CASSNHGGNTEAFF. V and J are TRBV28 and TRBJ1-1, with a possible D match to TRBD1 (6 bases). V gave up 6 bases and J gave up 2 bases, with 13 bases separating them. The V gene's germline CDR1 is MDHEN and CDR2 SYDVKM. This CDR3 has 14 amino acids. Together with reference TRBV28 and TRBJ1-1, the CDR3 gives the full variable domain: DVKVTQSSRYLVKRTGEKVFLECVQDMDHENMFWYRQDPGLGLRLIYFSYDVKMKEKGDIPEGYSVSREKKERFSLILESASTNQTSMYLCASSNHGGNTEAFFGQGTRLTVV.